The 5 T cell receptor beta chains below all came from one sample that was sequenced in a study of blood T cell repertoires in COVID-19. Profiled with immunoSEQ multiplex PCR; TCRdb holds only in-frame clones, not every one. The profile covers some 190,000 clones, with around 90% appearing a single time and about 4.2% taken by the ten largest. The sequencing sample was made of peripheral blood. All receptors come from a human donor in a cohort sampled during active COVID-19.

This chain uses TRBV5-1 with TRBJ2-3, with 8 bases lining up with TRBD2. This CDR3 region has 15 residues. Germline V gene lookup returns CDR1 SGHRS and CDR2 YFSETQ. V gave up 1 base and J gave up 1 base; unmatched junction bases: 2. The CDR3 region has the DNA TGCGCCAGCAGCTTGCCACTAGCGGGCACAGATACGCAGTATTTT. Its protein is CASSLPLAGTDTQYF.

This chain links TRBV9 with TRBJ2-7; D perhaps matches TRBD2 (5 bases). This CDR3 spans 15 amino acids. Germline CDR1 and CDR2: SGDLS and YYNGEE. V lost 0 bases and J 5 bases, leaving 15 bases between the germline ends. The CDR3 DNA reads TGTGCCAGCAGCGTAGGGGGTGAGGGTCTGAACGAGCAGTACTTC. Amino acids: CASSVGGEGLNEQYF. Using reference TRBV9 and TRBJ2-7 for the parts outside the CDR3, the full variable domain is DSGVTQTPKHLITATGQRVTLRCSPRSGDLSVYWYQQSLDQGLQFLIQYYNGEERAKGNILERFSAQQFPDLHSELNLSSLELGDSALYFCASSVGGEGLNEQYFGPGTRLTVT.

The chain is built from TRBV27 and TRBJ1-1; 8 bases are a match to TRBD1. Germline V CDR1 and CDR2: MNHEY, SMNVEV (reference sequence). The V segment lost 2 bases and the J segment 0 bases; nucleotides outside the gene matches: 11. The CDR3 is 18 amino acids. The chain's CDR3 is CASSLGGQVGSMNTEAFF. The DNA of the CDR3 is TGTGCCAGCAGTTTAGGGGGACAGGTTGGGAGCATGAACACTGAAGCTTTCTTT.

V is TRBV2 and J is TRBJ1-6; D call uncertain. With 6 bases removed from V and 5 bases from J, the gap between germline ends came to 11 bases. Germline CDR1 SNHLY, CDR2 FYNNEI. The CDR3 sequence is 14 residues long. In DNA, the CDR3 is TGTGCCAGCAGCGGGGAGTCGGATAATTCACCCCTCCACTTT. Translation: CASSGESDNSPLHF.

The chain couples TRBV5-1 to TRBJ1-1; TRBD1 aligns across 9 bases. Germline V gene sequence: CDR1 SGHRS, CDR2 YFSETQ. After removal of 5 bases from V and 7 bases from J, the junction contained 12 bases not matched to a gene. This CDR3 has 15 residues. The CDR3 DNA is TGCGCCAGCAGAGGGGTAACAGGGGGCGACCATGAAGCTTTCTTT. Protein: CASRGVTGGDHEAFF.